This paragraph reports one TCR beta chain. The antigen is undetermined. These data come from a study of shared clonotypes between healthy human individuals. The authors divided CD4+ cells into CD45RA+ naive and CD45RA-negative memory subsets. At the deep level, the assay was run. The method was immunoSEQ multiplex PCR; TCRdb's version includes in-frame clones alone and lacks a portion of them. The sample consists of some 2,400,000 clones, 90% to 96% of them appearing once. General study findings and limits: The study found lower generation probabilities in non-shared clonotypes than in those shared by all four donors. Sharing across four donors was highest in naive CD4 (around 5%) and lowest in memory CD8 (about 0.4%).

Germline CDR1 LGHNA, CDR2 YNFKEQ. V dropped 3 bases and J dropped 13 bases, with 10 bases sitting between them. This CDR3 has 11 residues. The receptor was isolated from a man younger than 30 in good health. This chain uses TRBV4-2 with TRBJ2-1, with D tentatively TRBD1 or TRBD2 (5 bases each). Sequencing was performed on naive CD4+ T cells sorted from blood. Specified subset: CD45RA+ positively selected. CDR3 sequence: CASSQGTVQFF. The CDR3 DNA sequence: TGTGCCAGCAGCCAGGGGACGGTACAGTTCTTC.